This T cell receptor beta chain emerged from a study of Graves' ophthalmopathy and Graves' hyperthyroidism. Researchers took RNA transcripts and amplified TCR beta CDR3 regions from them. HTBI primers were employed in first-round RT-PCR, then a second-round multiplex PCR followed. In TCRdb, the multiplex PCR reads were re-called with MiXCR into one record per CDR3 protein. The profile covers almost 400,000 distinct CDR3 sequences, with about 18% appearing a single time and 1.6% taken by the ten largest. Under 3 months in duration, the ophthalmopathy in affected donors had moderate-to-severe activity, CAS ≥3 and NOSPECS ≥4. No donor had other autoimmune disease, uncontrolled infection, pregnancy or lactation. Study findings and constraints: Between ophthalmopathy and stable hyperthyroidism, a 13-signature model drew a separation with roughly 85% sensitivity and approximately 81% specificity. Forecasting of ophthalmopathy progression by the model achieved approximately 70% sensitivity and roughly 78% specificity.

In its sample, this clonotype was seen many times. What it recognizes is unknown. The TCR was taken from a woman aged 18-29 years with Graves' ophthalmopathy. Sequenced material: peripheral blood.

In DNA, the CDR3 is TGTGCTAGTGGTTTGGTAGTTAATCGGGAACAACCCAACGAGCAGTACTTC. Protein: CASGLVVNREQPNEQYF. The chain links TRBV12-5 to TRBJ2-7; a weak D match, TRBD2 (5 bases). V was cut by 0 bases and J by 5 bases, with 20 bases left in between. Germline loops: CDR1 LGHNT, CDR2 FRNRAP. The CDR3 extends over 17 amino acids.